The next 32 T cell receptor beta chains were all read from a single sample in a study of immune evolution from preneoplasia to lung adenocarcinoma. Assay: immunoSEQ multiplex PCR; the TCRdb copy retains only in-frame clones and omits some. The sample comprises around 41,000 clones, 65% to 80% of which are singletons, and 4% to 5% rests with the top ten. The source material was FFPE invasive lung adenocarcinoma tissue. These TCRs come from a person in their sixties with lung adenocarcinoma.

The chain employs TRBV18 and TRBJ2-2, with a weak D call TRBD2 (7 bases). This CDR3 has 15 residues. V lost 5 bases to trimming and J lost 4 bases, with 14 bases between them. From germline, CDR1 is KGHSH and CDR2 LQKENI. Here the CDR3 DNA reads TGTGCCAGCTCAACGGGGGGCGCAGGCACCGGGGAGCTGTTTTTT. Translation: CASSTGGAGTGELFF.

The chain recombines TRBV6-1 with TRBJ2-1; 10 nucleotides match TRBD1. The length of the CDR3 is 15 residues. With V trimmed by 5 bases and J by 6 bases, 7 bases remained unmatched. Germline values: CDR1 MNHNS, CDR2 SASEGT. The CDR3 sequence is CASSPRDRGPNEQFF. As DNA, the CDR3 is TGTGCCAGCAGTCCCCGGGACAGGGGTCCCAATGAGCAGTTCTTC.

This sequence joins TRBV11-2 and TRBJ2-1, with 13 bases that match TRBD2. V dropped 2 bases and J dropped 4; count of bases not matched to a gene: 2. The germline V gene has CDR1 SGHAT and CDR2 FQNNGV. CDR3 length: 16 residues. The CDR3 region has the DNA TGTGCCAGCAGCTTAATGGGACTAGCGGGATACAATGAGCAGTTCTTC. Translated: CASSLMGLAGYNEQFF.

The chain joins TRBV7-9 to TRBJ2-7; perhaps TRBD1 as D (6 bases). Germline CDR1 SEHNR, CDR2 FQNEAQ (reference sequence). The CDR3 is made up of 16 amino acids. The V and J ends lost 2 bases and 4 bases respectively, with 18 bases between them. As DNA, the CDR3 is TGTGCCAGCAGCTTAAAGGGAACCAGGGGAATTTACGAGCAGTACTTC. Protein: CASSLKGTRGIYEQYF.

The chain uses TRBV11-3 and TRBJ2-7; tentatively, D is TRBD1 or TRBD2 (6 bases each). The CDR3 totals 14 residues. V lost 3 bases to trimming and J lost 4 bases, with 13 bases between them. Germline V gene data show CDR1 as SGHNT and CDR2 as YENEEA. CDR3 sequence: CASSLRGVLYEQYF. Written as DNA, the CDR3 is TGTGCCAGCAGCTTGAGGGGGGTCCTTTACGAGCAGTACTTC.

Concerning this clone itself: This sample includes further DNA sequences coding for the same CDR3. The chain employs TRBV30 and TRBJ2-7, with D hard to call. V lost 1 base and J lost 0, with 7 bases in between. The germline V gene has CDR1 GTSNPN and CDR2 SVGIG (reference sequence). The CDR3 spans 13 residues. The CDR3 spells CAWSGQDSYEQYF. CDR3 DNA: TGTGCCTGGAGTGGGCAAGACTCCTACGAGCAGTACTTC.

This chain joins TRBV5-1 and TRBJ2-7, with D possibly matching TRBD1 (6 bases). Trimming took off 0 bases at V and 9 bases at J, with 19 bases between the two ends. Germline assignment: CDR1 SGHRS and CDR2 YFSETQ. The CDR3 runs to 15 residues. The CDR3 DNA sequence: TGCGCCAGCAGCTTGGCCGGGACACAGGGAGATGGGCAGTACTTC. Protein sequence: CASSLAGTQGDGQYF.

This clone was observed a handful of times. The genes are TRBV10-2 and TRBJ2-1; D remains unclear. V lost 4 bases to trimming and J lost 5 bases, with 9 bases between them. Germline V gene lookup returns CDR1 WSHSY and CDR2 SAAADI. This CDR3 region has 13 residues. The CDR3 loop reads CASSVRVNNEQFF. CDR3 sequence (DNA): TGCGCCAGCAGTGTGAGAGTAAACAATGAGCAGTTCTTC.

CDR3 loop: CASSAGGAGGANVLTF. The CDR3 DNA follows: TGTGCCAGCAGTGCCGGGGGGGCTGGTGGGGCCAACGTCCTGACTTTC. This chain uses TRBV6-6 with TRBJ2-6; 8 bases line up with TRBD2. From germline, CDR1 is MNHNY and CDR2 SVGAGI (reference sequence). This CDR3 has 16 residues. V gave up 5 bases and J gave up 3 bases; unmatched junction bases: 6.

This clone appeared a single time. The rearrangement links TRBV7-9 to TRBJ2-1, with D possibly being TRBD1 (6 bases). The CDR3 loop spans 16 amino acids. Germline CDR1 reads SEHNR; CDR2 reads FQNEAQ (reference sequence). V gave up 5 bases and J gave up 0 bases, with 14 bases separating them. CDR3 nucleotides: TGTGCCAGCAGCCACCGGGACACGAGCTCCTACAATGAGCAGTTCTTC. It codes for CASSHRDTSSYNEQFF.

The chain has TRBV9 and TRBJ2-1, with 9 positions matching TRBD1. The CDR3 covers 15 residues. Trimming at V came to 2 bases and at J to 10 bases, leaving 10 bases not matched to a gene. CDR1 is SGDLS and CDR2 is YYNGEE in the germline V gene. The CDR3 bases are TGTGCCAGCAGCGTTGGGACAGGGTGGGCGGCGGAGCAGTTCTTC. It specifies CASSVGTGWAAEQFF.

The J gene is TRBJ1-4, the V gene TRBV19; 8 bases match TRBD1. This CDR3 comprises 14 residues. J was trimmed by 4 bases and V by 8 bases; bases with no gene match: 6. Germline V CDR1 and CDR2: LNHDA, SQIVND (reference sequence). In DNA, the CDR3 is TGTGCCAGTCTCTCAGGGGGCGGTAATGAAAAACTGTTTTTT. Its protein product is CASLSGGGNEKLFF.

CDR3 nucleotides: TGTGCCAGCACCCGGGGGCGGGAGGGCCGGGGAGAGACCCAGTACTTC. It translates to CASTRGREGRGETQYF. This chain uses TRBV7-2 with TRBJ2-5, with 9 bases that match TRBD2. Germline V gene sequence: CDR1 SGHTA, CDR2 FQGNSA. Losses at the gene ends were 7 bases for V and 4 bases for J; bases not matched to a gene: 13. The CDR3 contains 16 residues. The variable domain in full, completed from reference TRBV7-2 and TRBJ2-5, reads GAGVSQSPSNKVTEKGKDVELRCDPISGHTALYWYRQSLGQGLEFLIYFQGNSAPDKSGLPSDRFSAERTGGSVSTLTIQRTQQEDSAVYLCASTRGREGRGETQYFGPGTRLLVL.

J is TRBJ2-5 and V is TRBV5-1, with 9 bases lining up with TRBD2. V shed 1 base, J shed 4 bases, and the junction held 8 bases outside the gene matches. CDR1 is SGHRS and CDR2 is YFSETQ in the germline V gene. This CDR3 region has 16 residues. The CDR3 DNA reads TGCGCCAGCAGCTTGAGGGTAGCGGGAGTGGCAGAGACCCAGTACTTC. Its translation: CASSLRVAGVAETQYF.

This clone was picked up one time. The V and J genes are TRBV19 and TRBJ1-5; D remains unclear. This CDR3 has 12 amino acids. Germline assignment: CDR1 LNHDA and CDR2 SQIVND (reference sequence). Trimming cost V 0 bases and J 7 bases, with 4 bases left between them. CDR3 DNA sequence: TGTGCCAGTAGTATAGACAGACAGCCCCAGCATTTT. The encoded protein is CASSIDRQPQHF.

The chain couples TRBV6-1 to TRBJ1-4; D not resolved. V was shortened by 6 bases and J by 0 bases, with 11 bases between the two germline ends. Germline values: CDR1 MNHNS, CDR2 SASEGT. CDR3 length: 15 amino acids. The CDR3 DNA sequence: TGTGCCAGCAGGCGCTCGGGCTCAACTAATGAAAAACTGTTTTTT. Protein: CASRRSGSTNEKLFF.

This clone turned up a few times. The rearrangement uses TRBV6-5 and TRBJ1-1, with a weak D call TRBD1 (5 bases). V was clipped by 5 bases and J by 4 bases, with 11 bases between them. This CDR3 has 13 amino acids. The germline V gene has CDR1 MNHEY and CDR2 SVGAGI. The CDR3 DNA sequence: TGTGCCAGCAGTAGCCCAAGGGGCACTGAAGCTTTCTTT. This sequence encodes CASSSPRGTEAFF.

Concerning this clone: The sample carries other DNA sequences with the same CDR3. The V call is TRBV7-9, the J call TRBJ1-1; 7 nucleotides match TRBD1. The CDR3 is made up of 15 amino acids. V trimming: 1 base; J trimming: 7 bases; junction bases outside the gene matches: 9. Germline CDR1 is SEHNR and CDR2 is FQNEAQ (reference sequence). CDR3 residues: CASSLEAGGRSEAFF. DNA of the CDR3: TGTGCCAGCAGCTTAGAGGCAGGGGGTAGGAGTGAAGCTTTCTTT.

The rearrangement links TRBV28 to TRBJ2-6, with D perhaps TRBD2 (5 bases). The CDR3 sequence is 17 residues long. Trimming took 4 bases from V and 0 from J, leaving 13 bases between them. The germline CDR1 and CDR2 sequences are MDHEN and SYDVKM. CDR3 sequence: CASSSGAVSSGANVLTF. DNA of the CDR3: TGTGCCAGCAGTTCCGGAGCGGTCAGCTCTGGGGCCAACGTCCTGACTTTC.

This chain links TRBV6-5 with TRBJ1-2; TRBD1 matches at 8 bases. This CDR3 spans 13 amino acids. V was clipped by 5 bases and J by 6 bases; unmatched bases: 5. Germline V gene data show CDR1 as MNHEY and CDR2 as SVGAGI. The CDR3 DNA is TGTGCCAGCAGTAAGACAGGGGTTCATGGCTACACCTTC. Translating it yields CASSKTGVHGYTF.

V gene TRBV7-9 combines with J gene TRBJ1-1; 8 bases are shared with TRBD1. V dropped 3 bases and J dropped 5; count of bases not matched to a gene: 5. The CDR3 loop spans 14 amino acids. Germline V gives CDR1 SEHNR, CDR2 FQNEAQ (reference sequence). The CDR3 nucleotides read TGTGCCAGCAGCTTTGGACAGGGCGATACTGAAGCTTTCTTT. Its translation is CASSFGQGDTEAFF.

V is TRBV19 and J is TRBJ1-5; D is unresolved. Looked up from germline, CDR1 is LNHDA and CDR2 is SQIVND (reference sequence). V was pared by 3 bases and J by 7 bases, with 10 bases between. This CDR3 is 13 amino acids long. In DNA, the CDR3 is TGTGCCAGTAGTATTAGCGGATTCCAGCCCCAGCATTTT. Its translation: CASSISGFQPQHF.

The chain recombines TRBV29-1 with TRBJ2-1; 9 bases line up with TRBD2. V was pared by 1 base and J by 7 bases, with 5 bases of the junction left unmatched. From germline, CDR1 is SQVTM and CDR2 ANQGSEA. The length of the CDR3 is 14 residues. The CDR3 loop is CSVEGLAARNEQFF. The CDR3 DNA follows: TGCAGCGTTGAAGGACTAGCGGCTCGGAATGAGCAGTTCTTC.

The J gene is TRBJ1-1, the V gene TRBV5-1; no reliable D call. Trimming pared 3 bases from V and 1 base from J, leaving 7 bases between. The CDR3 is 13 residues long. The germline V gene has CDR1 SGHRS and CDR2 YFSETQ. This CDR3 is CASSSSPNTEAFF. DNA for the CDR3: TGCGCCAGCAGCTCTAGCCCGAACACTGAAGCTTTCTTT. Combining the CDR3 with reference TRBV5-1 and TRBJ1-1 gives the whole variable domain KAGVTQTPRYLIKTRGQQVTLSCSPISGHRSVSWYQQTPGQGLQFLFEYFSETQRNKGNFPGRFSGRQFSNSRSEMNVSTLELGDSALYLCASSSSPNTEAFFGQGTRLTVV.

Here the CDR3 reads CASSSGTGNTIYF. The CDR3 region has the DNA TGTGCCAGCAGCTCAGGGACAGGAAACACCATATATTTT. The genes are TRBV7-6 and TRBJ1-3, with a tentative D call TRBD1 (6 bases). The germline V gene encodes CDR1 SGHVS and CDR2 FNYEAQ. V gave up 4 bases and J gave up 4 bases, with 8 bases separating them. The CDR3 runs 13 residues.

This chain uses TRBV5-1 with TRBJ2-1, with 10 bases that match TRBD1. The germline V gene has CDR1 SGHRS and CDR2 YFSETQ. This CDR3 contains 16 residues. The V and J ends lost 0 bases and 5 bases, in that order; junction bases with no gene match: 5. CDR3 protein: CASSLVMGQGNNEQFF. CDR3 nucleotide sequence: TGCGCCAGCAGCTTGGTAATGGGACAGGGGAACAATGAGCAGTTCTTC.

The V call is TRBV28, the J call TRBJ2-1, with 10 positions matching TRBD2. CDR3 length: 16 residues. Germline values: CDR1 MDHEN, CDR2 SYDVKM. The J segment lost 8 bases and the V segment lost 5 bases, leaving 12 bases of the junction unmatched. CDR3 protein: CASSHRPSGRADEQFF. As DNA, the CDR3 is TGTGCCAGCAGTCACCGGCCGAGCGGGAGGGCTGATGAGCAGTTCTTC.

This clone was counted between two and nine times. J is TRBJ2-5 and V is TRBV7-9; D is unresolved. Trimming cost V 7 bases and J 7 bases, with 13 bases left between them. CDR3 length: 12 amino acids. Germline V gene data show CDR1 as SEHNR and CDR2 as FQNEAQ (reference sequence). Here the CDR3 reads CASTYNEGTQYF. CDR3 bases: TGTGCCAGCACCTACAATGAAGGGACCCAGTACTTC.

This rearrangement joins TRBV10-3 to TRBJ2-7; TRBD1 might be the D (7 bases). The germline gives CDR1 ENHRY, CDR2 SYGVKD. V lost 6 bases, J lost 2 bases, and 23 bases lay in between. This CDR3 comprises 17 residues. The CDR3, as DNA: TGTGCCATCAGCTCCCCCGCCTCAGGGGGGCCTACCTACGAGCAGTACTTC. It encodes CAISSPASGGPTYEQYF.

The chain joins TRBV4-2 to TRBJ2-2, with D unresolved. Germline V CDR1 and CDR2: LGHNA, YNFKEQ. The V end lost 1 base, the J end lost 3 bases, and 6 bases lay between the germline ends. The length of the CDR3 is 14 residues. CDR3 sequence: CASSQGAYTGELFF. DNA of the CDR3: TGTGCCAGCAGCCAAGGAGCGTACACCGGGGAGCTGTTTTTT.

The chain is built from TRBV18 and TRBJ2-3, with 9 bases aligning to TRBD1. The trim removed 6 bases at V and 6 bases at J, leaving 7 bases unmatched. The CDR3 has 14 amino acids. Per germline, CDR1 KGHSH and CDR2 LQKENI. The CDR3 nucleotides read TGTGCCAGCTCGTCTACAGGGGGCTTGGATACGCAGTATTTT. It yields the protein CASSSTGGLDTQYF.

V and J are TRBV5-3 and TRBJ2-7; D is tentatively TRBD1 or TRBD2 (6 bases each). TRBV5-3 is reported as an ORF; its role is uncertain. Trimming removed 7 bases at V and 3 bases at J, with 23 bases between. This CDR3 is 16 amino acids long. The CDR3 nucleotides read TGTGCCAGAGGGACACTGGACTACAAAGGGGGCTACGAGCAGTACTTC. Its protein product is CARGTLDYKGGYEQYF.